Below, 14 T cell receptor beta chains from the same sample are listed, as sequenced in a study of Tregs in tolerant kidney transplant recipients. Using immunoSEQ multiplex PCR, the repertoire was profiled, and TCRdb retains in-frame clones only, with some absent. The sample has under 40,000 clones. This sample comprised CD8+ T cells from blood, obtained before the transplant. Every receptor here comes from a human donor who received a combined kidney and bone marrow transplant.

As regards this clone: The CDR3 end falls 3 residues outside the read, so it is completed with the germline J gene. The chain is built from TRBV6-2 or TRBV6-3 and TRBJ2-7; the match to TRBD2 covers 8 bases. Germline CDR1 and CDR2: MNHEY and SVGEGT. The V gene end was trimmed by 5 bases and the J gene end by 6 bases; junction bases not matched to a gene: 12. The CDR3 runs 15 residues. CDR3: CASSEPGTSFSEQYF. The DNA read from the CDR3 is TGTGCCAGCAGTGAGCCCGGGACTAGTTTCTCCGAG.

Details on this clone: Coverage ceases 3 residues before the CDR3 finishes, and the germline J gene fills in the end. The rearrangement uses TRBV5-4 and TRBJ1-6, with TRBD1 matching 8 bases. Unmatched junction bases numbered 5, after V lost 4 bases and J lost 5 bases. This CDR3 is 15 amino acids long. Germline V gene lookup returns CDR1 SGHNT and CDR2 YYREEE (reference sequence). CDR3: CASSLGTGHNSPLHF. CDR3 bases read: TGTGCCAGCAGCCTGGGGACAGGACATAATTCACCC. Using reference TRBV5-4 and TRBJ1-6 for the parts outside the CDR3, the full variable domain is ETGVTQSPTHLIKTRGQQVTLRCSSQSGHNTVSWYQQALGQGPQFIFQYYREEENGRGNFPPRFSGLQFPNYSSELNVNALELDDSALYLCASSLGTGHNSPLHFGNGTRLTVT.

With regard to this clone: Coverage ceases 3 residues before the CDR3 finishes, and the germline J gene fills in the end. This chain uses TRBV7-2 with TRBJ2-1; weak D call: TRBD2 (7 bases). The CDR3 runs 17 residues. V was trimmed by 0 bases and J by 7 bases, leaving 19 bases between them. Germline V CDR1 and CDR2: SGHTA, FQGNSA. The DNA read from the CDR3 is TGTGCCAGCAGCTTAGCATTCACGGGGGGCCTTTGGAATGAG. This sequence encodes CASSLAFTGGLWNE. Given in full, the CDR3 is CASSLAFTGGLWNEQFF. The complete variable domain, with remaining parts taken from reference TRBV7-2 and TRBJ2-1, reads GAGVSQSPSNKVTEKGKDVELRCDPISGHTALYWYRQSLGQGLEFLIYFQGNSAPDKSGLPSDRFSAERTGGSVSTLTIQRTQQEDSAVYLCASSLAFTGGLWNEQFFGPGTRLTVL.

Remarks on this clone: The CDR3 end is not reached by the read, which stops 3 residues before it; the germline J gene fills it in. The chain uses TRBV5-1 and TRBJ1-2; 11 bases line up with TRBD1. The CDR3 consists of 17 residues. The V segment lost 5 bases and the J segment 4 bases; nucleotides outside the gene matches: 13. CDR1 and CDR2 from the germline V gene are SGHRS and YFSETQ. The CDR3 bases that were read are TGCGCCAGCAGTCTCTCACCGGGACAGGGGGTTACCTATGGC. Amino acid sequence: CASSLSPGQGVTYG. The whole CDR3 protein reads CASSLSPGQGVTYGYTF.

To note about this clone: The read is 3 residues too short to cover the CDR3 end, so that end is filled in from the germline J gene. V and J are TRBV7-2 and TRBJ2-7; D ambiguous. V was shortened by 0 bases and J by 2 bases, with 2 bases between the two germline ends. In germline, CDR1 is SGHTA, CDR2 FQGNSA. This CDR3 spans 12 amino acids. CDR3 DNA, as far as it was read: TGTGCCAGCAGCTTAGCCGCCTACGAG. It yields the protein CASSLAAYE. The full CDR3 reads CASSLAAYEQYF. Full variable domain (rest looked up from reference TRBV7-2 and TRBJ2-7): GAGVSQSPSNKVTEKGKDVELRCDPISGHTALYWYRQSLGQGLEFLIYFQGNSAPDKSGLPSDRFSAERTGGSVSTLTIQRTQQEDSAVYLCASSLAAYEQYFGPGTRLTVT.

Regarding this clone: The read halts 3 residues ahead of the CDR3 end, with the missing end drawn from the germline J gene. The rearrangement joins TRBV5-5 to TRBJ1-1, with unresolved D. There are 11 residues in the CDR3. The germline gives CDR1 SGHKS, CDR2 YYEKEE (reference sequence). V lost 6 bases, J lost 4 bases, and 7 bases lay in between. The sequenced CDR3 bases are TGTGCCAGCACCTTCAGCACTGAA. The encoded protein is CASTFSTE. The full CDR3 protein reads CASTFSTEAFF.

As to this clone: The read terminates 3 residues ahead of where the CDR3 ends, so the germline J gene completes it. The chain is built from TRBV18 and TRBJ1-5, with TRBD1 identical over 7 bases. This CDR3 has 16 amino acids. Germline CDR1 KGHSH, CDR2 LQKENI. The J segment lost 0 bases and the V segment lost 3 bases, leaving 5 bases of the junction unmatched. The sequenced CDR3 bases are TGTGCCAGCTCACCCCGGGACAGTTATAGCAATCAGCCC. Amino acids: CASSPRDSYSNQP. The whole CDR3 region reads CASSPRDSYSNQPQHF.

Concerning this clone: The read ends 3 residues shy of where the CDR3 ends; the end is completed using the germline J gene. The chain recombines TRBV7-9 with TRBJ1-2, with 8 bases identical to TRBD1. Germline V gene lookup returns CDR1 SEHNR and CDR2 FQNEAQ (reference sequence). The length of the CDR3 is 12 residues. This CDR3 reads CASSPTGDGYTF. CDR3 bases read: TGTGCCAGCAGCCCGACAGGGGACGGC.

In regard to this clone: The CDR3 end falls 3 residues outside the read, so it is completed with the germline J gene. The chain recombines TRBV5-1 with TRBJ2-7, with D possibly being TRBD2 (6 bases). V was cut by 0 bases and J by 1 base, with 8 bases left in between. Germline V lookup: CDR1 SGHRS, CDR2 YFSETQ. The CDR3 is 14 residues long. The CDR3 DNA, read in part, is TGCGCCAGCAGCTTGGTCAGCGGGTCCTACGAG. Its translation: CASSLVSGSYE. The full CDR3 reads CASSLVSGSYEQYF.

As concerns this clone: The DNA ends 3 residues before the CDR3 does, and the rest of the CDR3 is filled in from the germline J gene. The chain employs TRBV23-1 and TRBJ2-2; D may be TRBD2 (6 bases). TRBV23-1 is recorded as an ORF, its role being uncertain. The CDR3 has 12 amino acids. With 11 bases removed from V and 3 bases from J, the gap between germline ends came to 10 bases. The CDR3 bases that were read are TGCGCCTGCGGAGGGGACACCGGGGAG. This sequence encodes CACGGDTGE. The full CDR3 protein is CACGGDTGELFF.

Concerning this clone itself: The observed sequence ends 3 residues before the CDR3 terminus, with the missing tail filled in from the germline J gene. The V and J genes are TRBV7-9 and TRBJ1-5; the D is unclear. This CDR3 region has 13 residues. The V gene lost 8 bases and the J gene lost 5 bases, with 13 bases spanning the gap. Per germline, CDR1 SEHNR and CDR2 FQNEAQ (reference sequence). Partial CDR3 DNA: TGTGCCAGCGCCGCGGCAGCCGATCAGCCC. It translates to CASAAAADQP. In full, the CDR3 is CASAAAADQPQHF.

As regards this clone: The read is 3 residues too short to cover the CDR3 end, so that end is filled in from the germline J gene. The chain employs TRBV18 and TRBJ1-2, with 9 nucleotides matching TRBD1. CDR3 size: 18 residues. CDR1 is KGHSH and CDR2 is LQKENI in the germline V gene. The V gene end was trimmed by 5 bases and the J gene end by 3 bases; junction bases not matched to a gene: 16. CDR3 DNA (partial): TGTGCCAGCTCAACTACCGGGACAGGGCCTATTTCCTACTATGGC. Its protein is CASSTTGTGPISYYG. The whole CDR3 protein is CASSTTGTGPISYYGYTF.

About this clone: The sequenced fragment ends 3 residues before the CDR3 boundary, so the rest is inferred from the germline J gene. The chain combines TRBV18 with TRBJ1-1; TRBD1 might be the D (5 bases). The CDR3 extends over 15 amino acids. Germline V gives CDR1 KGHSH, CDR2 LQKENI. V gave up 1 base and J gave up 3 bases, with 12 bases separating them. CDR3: CASSPRLRGDTEAFF. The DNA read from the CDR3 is TGTGCCAGCTCACCACGATTGCGGGGGGACACTGAA. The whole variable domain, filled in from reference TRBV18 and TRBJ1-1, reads NAGVMQNPRHLVRRRGQEARLRCSPMKGHSHVYWYRQLPEEGLKFMVYLQKENIIDESGMPKERFSAEFPKEGPSILRIQQVVRGDSAAYFCASSPRLRGDTEAFFGQGTRLTVV.

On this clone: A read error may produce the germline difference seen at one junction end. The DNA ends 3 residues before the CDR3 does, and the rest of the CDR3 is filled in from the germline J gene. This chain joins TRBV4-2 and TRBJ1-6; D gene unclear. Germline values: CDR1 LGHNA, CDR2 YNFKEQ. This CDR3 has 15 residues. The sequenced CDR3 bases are TGCGCCAGCAGCCAAGGTAGCTTAGCGGATTCACCC. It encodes CASSQGSLADSP. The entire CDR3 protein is CASSQGSLADSPLHF.